This T cell receptor (beta chain) stems from a study of cytomegalovirus exposure and HLA in healthy donors. PCR involved 60 Vbeta and 13 Jbeta primers. Measured with immunoSEQ multiplex PCR; TCRdb has only the in-frame clones, and not every one. The data show 35,000 to 55,000 clones, around 62% seen once. The germline V gene encodes CDR1 SGHRS and CDR2 YFSETQ. The CDR3 has 14 amino acids. V was shortened by 0 bases and J by 3 bases, with 9 bases between the two germline ends. The sample taken for sequencing was PBMCs. V usage is TRBV5-1 and J usage is TRBJ1-2, with a tentative D call TRBD1 (5 bases). The source of this sequence is a human donor in good health. This CDR3 reads CASSLDRSYYGYTF. Written as DNA, the CDR3 is TGCGCCAGCAGCTTGGACAGGAGCTACTATGGCTACACCTTC. The variable domain in full, with the rest retrieved from reference TRBV5-1 and TRBJ1-2, is KAGVTQTPRYLIKTRGQQVTLSCSPISGHRSVSWYQQTPGQGLQFLFEYFSETQRNKGNFPGRFSGRQFSNSRSEMNVSTLELGDSALYLCASSLDRSYYGYTFGSGTRLTVV.